This T cell receptor (beta chain) emerged from a study of blood T cell repertoires in COVID-19. Study as a whole: COVID-19 samples, acute and convalescent, were from the United States, Italy and Spain.

CDR3 length: 13 amino acids. The germline V and J ends were trimmed by 2 bases and 5 bases, with 10 bases remaining between them. Per germline, CDR1 SGHDT and CDR2 YYEEEE. Sequencing used immunoSEQ multiplex PCR; TCRdb keeps in-frame clones, though not all of them. The data show some 70,000 clones, with nearly 80% seen just once and 6.3% held by the top ten. This receptor was taken from a woman in her sixties with acute or convalescent COVID-19. The sequenced sample consisted of peripheral blood. This chain uses TRBV5-6 with TRBJ2-5; tentative D call: TRBD1 (5 bases). The chain's CDR3 is CASSFSRVETQYF. In nucleotides, the CDR3 is TGTGCCAGCAGCTTTTCCAGGGTTGAGACCCAGTACTTC.